This T cell receptor (beta chain) was sequenced during a study of T cell responses to AZD1222 COVID-19 vaccine. Overall study: It was second doses at about 4 or about 12 weeks that were pooled. Study results and limitations: Epitopes outside B.1.351 and B.1.1.7 mutated regions reportedly drew nearly half of spike TCRs. Donors were largely white British and mainly female; clonal diversity was possibly underestimated.

CDR3 length: 11 amino acids. Between the trimmed V and J ends, which lost 7 bases and 7 bases, there was a span of 8 bases. A word on this clone: Antigen specificity is unknown.

Only in-frame clones appear in the TCRdb table, and some are missing; sequencing was by immunoSEQ multiplex PCR. The repertoire includes roughly 91,000 clones, 70% to 90% of them detected once, and approximately 3% sits in the top ten. Here the sequenced sample was peripheral blood, taken on day 0 of AZD1222 vaccination. The sequence derives from an adult in good health. The chain is built from TRBV12-3 or TRBV12-4 and TRBJ1-3; no clear D. The CDR3 is CASTLGNTIYF. The CDR3 coding sequence is TGTGCCAGCACCCTCGGGAACACCATATATTTT.